This TCR beta chain was found in a study of vaccination effects on CD4 cells after COVID-19. Concerning this clone itself: Its antigen is not known.

Before sequencing, viral peptide pools were used by the ViraFEST assay to expand antigen-specific CD4+ T cells. CD4+ T cell isolation took place after 10 days of culture. Profiling relied on immunoSEQ multiplex PCR, and the TCRdb table lists in-frame clones only, not all of them. Seen here are tens of thousands of clones, roughly 72% observed once, and the top ten hold 1.5% to 2%. The receptor was isolated from a human donor who received a COVID-19 vaccine. The source material was CD4+ T cells from PBMCs cultured with HCoV-229E spike peptides, sampled before COVID-19 vaccination.

In nucleotides, the CDR3 is TGCGCCAGCAGCTCGGGCCTCAACATGGCTGAAGCTTTCTTT. Protein sequence: CASSSGLNMAEAFF. The rearrangement links TRBV5-1 to TRBJ1-1, with D unresolved. The V gene lost 3 bases and the J gene lost 6 bases, with 15 bases spanning the gap. Germline-derived CDR1 and CDR2 are SGHRS and YFSETQ. The CDR3 runs to 14 residues.